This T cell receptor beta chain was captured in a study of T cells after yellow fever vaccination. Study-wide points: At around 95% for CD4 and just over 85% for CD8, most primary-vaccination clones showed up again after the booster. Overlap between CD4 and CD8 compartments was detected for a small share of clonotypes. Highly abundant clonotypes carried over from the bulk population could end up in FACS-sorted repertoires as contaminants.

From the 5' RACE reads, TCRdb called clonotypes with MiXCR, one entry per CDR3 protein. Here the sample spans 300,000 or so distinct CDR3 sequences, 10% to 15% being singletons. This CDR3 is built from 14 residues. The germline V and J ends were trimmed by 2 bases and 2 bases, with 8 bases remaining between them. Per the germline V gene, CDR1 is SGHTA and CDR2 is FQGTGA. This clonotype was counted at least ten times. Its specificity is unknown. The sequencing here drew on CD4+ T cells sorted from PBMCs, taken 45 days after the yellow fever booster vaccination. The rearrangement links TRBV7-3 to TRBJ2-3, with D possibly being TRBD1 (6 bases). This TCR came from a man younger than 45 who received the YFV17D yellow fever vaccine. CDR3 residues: CASSLGTTTDTQYF. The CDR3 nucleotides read TGTGCCAGCAGCTTAGGGACAACCACAGATACGCAGTATTTT.